The sequence of this TCR beta chain was determined in a study of blood T cell repertoires in COVID-19. Overall study: Sites in the United States, Italy and Spain provided acute and convalescent COVID-19 samples.

How the authors handled the data: Reference gene primer amplification gave estimated nucleated cell counts. Assay used: immunoSEQ multiplex PCR; TCRdb lists only in-frame clones, some missing. Clonal size and the V and J genes are those of that table, whereas D and trimming came from the DNA. The table lists fewer than 300,000 clones, approximately 90% of them singletons. CDR1 and CDR2 (germline): MNHNS, SASEGT. The ends were cut back, 3 bases at V and 3 bases at J, with 21 bases in the middle. The CDR3 extends over 17 amino acids. Participant age was 18 to 89 years, and participants resided in approximately 25 US areas. Participants had their cohort set by participant-reported clinical history.

The material sequenced was PBMCs or T cells enriched from blood (not recorded which). The chain couples TRBV6-1 to TRBJ2-7, with TRBD1 as a possible D gene (6 bases). The sequence was obtained from a woman in her thirties or forties with acute COVID-19. CDR3 coding DNA: TGTGCCAGCAGTGAGCTGACACAGGGTAATAAGGTCTACGAGCAGTACTTC. It encodes CASSELTQGNKVYEQYF.